This T cell receptor beta chain comes out of a study of OX40 agonist ivuxolimab in advanced cancers. Turning to the study itself: The eligibility criteria allowed prior anti-PD-1, anti-PD-L1 or anti-CTLA-4 therapy, and roughly 39% had some.

This table comes from immunoSEQ multiplex PCR, and its TCRdb copy is limited to in-frame clones, with some not included. The repertoire has tens of thousands of clones, over 80% of them found once; the top ten carry more than 20%. The TCR originated in an adult with an advanced solid tumor such as melanoma, head and neck, liver or kidney cancer. The material was CD4+ or CD8+ T cells sorted from blood, obtained in a trial of the OX40 agonist ivuxolimab.

The DNA for the CDR3 is TGTGCCAGCAGCTTACCGGGACAGGGATCGAACACTGAAGCTTTCTTT. Its protein product is CASSLPGQGSNTEAFF. The rearrangement links TRBV11-2 to TRBJ1-1; 9 nucleotides line up with TRBD1. The CDR3 is 16 residues long. Germline V lookup: CDR1 SGHAT, CDR2 FQNNGV. The J segment lost 1 base and the V segment lost 2 bases, leaving 5 bases of the junction unmatched. Filled out from reference TRBV11-2 and TRBJ1-1, the complete variable domain reads EAGVAQSPRYKIIEKRQSVAFWCNPISGHATLYWYQQILGQGPKLLIQFQNNGVVDDSQLPKDRFSAERLKGVDSTLKIQPAKLEDSAVYLCASSLPGQGSNTEAFFGQGTRLTVV.